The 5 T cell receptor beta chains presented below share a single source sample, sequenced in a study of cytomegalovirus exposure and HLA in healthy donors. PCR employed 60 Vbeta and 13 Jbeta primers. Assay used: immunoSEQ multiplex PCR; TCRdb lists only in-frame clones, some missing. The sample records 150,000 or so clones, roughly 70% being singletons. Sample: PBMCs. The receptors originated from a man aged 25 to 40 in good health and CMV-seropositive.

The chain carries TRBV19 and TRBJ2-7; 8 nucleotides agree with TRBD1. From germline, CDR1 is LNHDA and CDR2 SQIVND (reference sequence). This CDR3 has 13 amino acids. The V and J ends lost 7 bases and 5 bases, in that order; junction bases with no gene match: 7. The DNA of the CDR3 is TGTGCCAGTAAACTCGGACAGGGAAACGAGCAGTACTTC. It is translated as CASKLGQGNEQYF.

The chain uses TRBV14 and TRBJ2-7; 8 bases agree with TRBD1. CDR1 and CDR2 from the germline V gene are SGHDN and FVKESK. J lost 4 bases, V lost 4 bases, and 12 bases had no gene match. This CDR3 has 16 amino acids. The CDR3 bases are TGTGCCAGCAGCCTCCGAGGGACAGGTCTAAGGTACGAGCAGTACTTC. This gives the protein CASSLRGTGLRYEQYF.

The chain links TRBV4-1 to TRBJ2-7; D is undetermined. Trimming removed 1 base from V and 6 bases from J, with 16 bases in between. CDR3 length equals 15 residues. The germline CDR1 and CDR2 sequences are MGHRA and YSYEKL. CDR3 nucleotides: TGCGCCAGCAGCCAAGTCAGGCAGGTGGGCTTCGAGCAGTACTTC. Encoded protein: CASSQVRQVGFEQYF.

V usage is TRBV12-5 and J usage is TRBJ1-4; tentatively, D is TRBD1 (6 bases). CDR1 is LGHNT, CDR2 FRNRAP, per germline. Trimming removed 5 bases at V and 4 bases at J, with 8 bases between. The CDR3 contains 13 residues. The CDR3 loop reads CASGMDSNEKLFF. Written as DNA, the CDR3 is TGTGCTAGTGGTATGGACAGTAATGAAAAACTGTTTTTT.

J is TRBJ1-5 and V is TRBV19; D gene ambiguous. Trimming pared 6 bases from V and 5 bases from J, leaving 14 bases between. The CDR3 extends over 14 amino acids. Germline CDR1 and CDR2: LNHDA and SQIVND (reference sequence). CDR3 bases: TGTGCCAGTAGGAGCGACCAACGTTATCAGCCCCAGCATTTT. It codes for CASRSDQRYQPQHF. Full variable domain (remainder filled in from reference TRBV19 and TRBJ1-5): DGGITQSPKYLFRKEGQNVTLSCEQNLNHDAMYWYRQDPGQGLRLIYYSQIVNDFQKGDIAEGYSVSREKKESFPLTVTSAQKNPTAFYLCASRSDQRYQPQHFGDGTRLSIL.